This is a list of T cell receptor beta chains from one sample in a study of cytomegalovirus exposure and HLA in healthy donors. Measured with immunoSEQ multiplex PCR; TCRdb has only the in-frame clones, and not every one. The repertoire has some 150,000 clones, about four fifths of them found once; the top ten carry 1.1%. The specimen was PBMCs. These TCRs come from a male donor in good health and CMV-seronegative. CDR3s include the opening cysteine and the closing phenylalanine or tryptophan. A D gene is named only where the DNA matches it firmly. Size is omitted from some rows. Given values are once, few, many or a class for expanded clones.

TRBJ1-6,TRBV30,-,-,TGTGCCTGGGCCTGGGAGAGTTACCCGGGTAATTCACCCCTCCACTTT,CAWAWESYPGNSPLHF
TRBJ2-5,TRBV6-1,-,TRBD1,TGTGCCAGCAGTGCGCTAAGGGGGCTGAAGCGAGAGACCCAGTACTTC,CASSALRGLKRETQYF
TRBJ2-7,TRBV11-2,few,TRBD1,TGTGCCAGCAGCCGTCCCCTCACGACAGGGAGCCACGAGCAGTACTTC,CASSRPLTTGSHEQYF
TRBJ2-6,TRBV19,few,-,TGTGCCAGTAGTATAGATCACGGAGGGCTCGGGGCCAACGTCCTGACTTTC,CASSIDHGGLGANVLTF
TRBJ2-3,TRBV6-5,-,TRBD1,TGTGCCAGCCACCTCAGAGGGACAGCCTGGGATACGCAGTATTTT,CASHLRGTAWDTQYF
TRBJ2-7,TRBV7-9,-,TRBD1,TGTGCCAGCAGCTCCCAGCCGGACAGGGGGCCCTCCTACGAGCAGTACTTC,CASSSQPDRGPSYEQYF
TRBJ2-7,TRBV4-1,many,TRBD2,TGCGCCAGCAGCCCCGGGACTAGGAAATACGAGCAGTACTTC,CASSPGTRKYEQYF
TRBJ2-7,TRBV6-1,-,TRBD1,TGTGCCAGCAGCTCAGCCAGGGGGTTCTCCTACGAGCAGTACTTC,CASSSARGFSYEQYF
TRBJ2-1,TRBV7-2,-,-,TGTGCCAGCAGCTTAGACGCGGGGGCTTACAATGAGCAGTTCTTC,CASSLDAGAYNEQFF
TRBJ2-2,TRBV5-1,few,-,TGCGCCAGCAGCTACCTCCCCATGACAGCGAACACCGGGGAGCTGTTTTTT,CASSYLPMTANTGELFF
TRBJ2-3,TRBV5-4,-,TRBD2,TGTGCCAGCAGCCTACAGGGCGGGAGGCGCACAGATACGCAGTATTTT,CASSLQGGRRTDTQYF
TRBJ2-5,TRBV6-1,-,-,TGTGCCAGCAGTGGTCAAGGCGGCAGACAAGAGACCCAGTACTTC,CASSGQGGRQETQYF
TRBJ2-1,TRBV18,-,TRBD2,TGTGCCAGCTCACCACGAGCCCCCCTAGCGGGGGGGAGCTCCTACAATGAGCAGTTCTTC,CASSPRAPLAGGSSYNEQFF
TRBJ1-1,TRBV7-9,-,-,TGTGCCAGCAGCATTCTCGACACTGAAGCTTTCTTT,CASSILDTEAFF
TRBJ1-5,TRBV7-2,-,-,TGTGCCAGCAGCTACGGACAGTATAGCAATCAGCCCCAGCATTTT,CASSYGQYSNQPQHF
TRBJ2-5,TRBV9,-,-,TGTGCCAGCAGCGTCTCTACAGGGCCCTACCAAGAGACCCAGTACTTC,CASSVSTGPYQETQYF
TRBJ2-5,TRBV5-1,-,TRBD2,TGCGCCAGCAGCTTCGGGGCTAGCGGGGGTGAGACCCAGTACTTC,CASSFGASGGETQYF
TRBJ2-1,TRBV29-1,once,TRBD2,TGCAGCGTTGCCCCTAGCGGGGGAGCGAATGAGCAGTTCTTC,CSVAPSGGANEQFF